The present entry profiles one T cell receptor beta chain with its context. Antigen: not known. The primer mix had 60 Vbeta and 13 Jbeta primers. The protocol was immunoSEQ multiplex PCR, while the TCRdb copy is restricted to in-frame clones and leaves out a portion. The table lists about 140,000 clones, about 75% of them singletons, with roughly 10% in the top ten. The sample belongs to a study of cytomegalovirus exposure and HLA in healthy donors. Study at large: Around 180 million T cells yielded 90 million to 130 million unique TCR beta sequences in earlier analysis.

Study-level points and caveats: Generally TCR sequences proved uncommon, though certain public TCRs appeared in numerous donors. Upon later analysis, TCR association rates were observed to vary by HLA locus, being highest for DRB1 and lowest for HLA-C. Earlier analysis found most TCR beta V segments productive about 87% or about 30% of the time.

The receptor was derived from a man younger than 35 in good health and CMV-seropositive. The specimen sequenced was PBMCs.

CDR3 sequence: CASSSGLAGQETQYF. For the CDR3, the DNA is TGTGCCAGCAGCTCTGGACTAGCGGGTCAAGAGACCCAGTACTTC. The V gene is TRBV5-5, the J gene TRBJ2-5; 11 bases fit TRBD2. CDR1 and CDR2 from the germline V gene are SGHKS and YYEKEE (reference sequence). This CDR3 is 15 amino acids long. The trim removed 3 bases at V and 2 bases at J, leaving 3 bases unmatched.